Below are 11 T cell receptor beta chains sequenced from a single sample in a study of blood T cell repertoires in COVID-19 (dated by TCRdb to about 2020). Library preparation was by the immunoSEQ multiplex PCR assay. TCRdb holds this immuneACCESS table with in-frame rearrangements only. Some clones are missing; in checked studies, unresolved V genes explain under half, and the rest has no known cause. This sample has some 60,000 clones in its table, and around 87% of those were observed once. The ten largest make up under 8.5% of the sample. Sequenced sample: peripheral blood. These receptors were obtained from a human donor with active COVID-19. The donor label of this sample is uncertain.

A single count supports this clone. The genes are TRBV11-3 and TRBJ1-2, with TRBD1 matching over 7 bases. The CDR3 length is 13 residues. Germline CDR1 SGHNT, CDR2 YENEEA. With V trimmed by 5 bases and J by 4 bases, 4 bases remained unmatched. CDR3 nucleotides: TGTGCCAGCAGCGAGGACAGGAGCTATGGCTACACCTTC. Amino acids: CASSEDRSYGYTF.

The genes are TRBV12-5 and TRBJ2-1, with a weak D call TRBD1 (5 bases). The germline gives CDR1 LGHNT, CDR2 FRNRAP. CDR3 length: 11 residues. Trimming left V 5 bases short and J 10 bases short, with 9 bases between. The CDR3 DNA sequence: TGTGCTAGTGGTGAAAGGACAGAGCAGTTCTTC. Translation: CASGERTEQFF.

CDR3 coding DNA: TGCAGCGTTGTCCCTCCCCCGGAGGGCGATACGCAGTATTTT. It is translated as CSVVPPPEGDTQYF. This chain links TRBV29-1 with TRBJ2-3, with D maybe TRBD2 (6 bases). The CDR3 is 14 amino acids. CDR1 is SQVTM and CDR2 is ANQGSEA in the germline V gene. V lost 4 bases and J lost 6, with 17 bases in between.

The genes are TRBV19 and TRBJ1-2; TRBD1 agrees at 8 bases. V lost 7 bases, J lost 6 bases, and 1 base stayed unmatched. The CDR3 is 11 residues long. Germline V gives CDR1 LNHDA, CDR2 SQIVND (reference sequence). CDR3 DNA: TGTGCCAGTACGGACAGGGATGGCTACACCTTC. Encoded protein: CASTDRDGYTF.

The chain joins TRBV3-1 (or the pseudogene TRBV3-2) to TRBJ1-5; D is unclear. The CDR3 consists of 17 residues. The V and J ends lost 0 bases and 4 bases respectively, with 16 bases between them. CDR1 is LGHDT and CDR2 is YNNKEL in the germline V gene (reference sequence). This chain's CDR3 is CASSQDRERFANQPQHF. CDR3 DNA: TGTGCCAGCAGCCAAGATCGGGAGAGGTTCGCTAATCAGCCCCAGCATTTT.

The chain combines TRBV15 with TRBJ2-3, with TRBD1 matching over 10 bases. Looked up from germline, CDR1 is LNHNV and CDR2 is YYDKDF (reference sequence). This CDR3 comprises 13 residues. The V and J ends lost 9 bases and 6 bases, in that order; junction bases with no gene match: 6. The CDR3 region has the DNA TGTGCCACGCGACAGGGGGCTTCGGATACGCAGTATTTT. It specifies CATRQGASDTQYF.

The chain has TRBV12-3 or TRBV12-4 and TRBJ1-5, with D tentatively TRBD1 (6 bases). The CDR3 length is 12 residues. V dropped 3 bases and J dropped 11 bases, with 11 bases sitting between them. The CDR3 sequence: CASSLQGQSQHF. CDR3 nucleotide sequence: TGTGCCAGCAGTTTGCAGGGGCAGTCCCAGCATTTT.

J is TRBJ2-7 and V is TRBV6-6, with TRBD2 matching over 8 bases. The CDR3 sequence is 14 residues long. Germline-derived CDR1 and CDR2 are MNHNY and SVGAGI (reference sequence). V trimming: 4 bases; J trimming: 6 bases; junction bases outside the gene matches: 8. CDR3 sequence reads: CASSLNGGESEQYF. The CDR3 DNA sequence: TGTGCCAGCAGTTTAAACGGGGGGGAATCCGAGCAGTACTTC.

This clone was detected a few times. The chain combines TRBV5-6 with TRBJ1-1; D unresolved. Looked up from germline, CDR1 is SGHDT and CDR2 is YYEEEE. With 0 bases removed from V and 7 bases from J, the gap between germline ends came to 10 bases. The length of the CDR3 is 13 residues. CDR3 in amino acids: CASSLGHAVEAFF. The CDR3, as DNA: TGTGCCAGCAGCTTGGGACATGCCGTTGAAGCTTTCTTT.

This clone was recorded once. This sequence joins TRBV7-8 and TRBJ1-5; perhaps TRBD1 as D (6 bases). The germline gives CDR1 SGHVS, CDR2 FQNEAQ. Trimming stripped 2 bases from V and 1 base from J, with 12 bases between. This CDR3 has 16 amino acids. The DNA of the CDR3 is TGTGCCAGCAGCTTAATGGGGAGGGGGAGCAATCAGCCCCAGCATTTT. It is translated as CASSLMGRGSNQPQHF.

This chain connects TRBV4-1 to TRBJ1-4, with 9 bases aligning to TRBD1. The germline gives CDR1 MGHRA, CDR2 YSYEKL. This CDR3 is built from 12 residues. Losses at the gene ends were 5 bases for V and 15 bases for J; bases not matched to a gene: 7. CDR3 sequence reads: CASSKMGQGLFF. CDR3 DNA sequence: TGCGCCAGCAGCAAGATGGGACAGGGTTTGTTTTTT.